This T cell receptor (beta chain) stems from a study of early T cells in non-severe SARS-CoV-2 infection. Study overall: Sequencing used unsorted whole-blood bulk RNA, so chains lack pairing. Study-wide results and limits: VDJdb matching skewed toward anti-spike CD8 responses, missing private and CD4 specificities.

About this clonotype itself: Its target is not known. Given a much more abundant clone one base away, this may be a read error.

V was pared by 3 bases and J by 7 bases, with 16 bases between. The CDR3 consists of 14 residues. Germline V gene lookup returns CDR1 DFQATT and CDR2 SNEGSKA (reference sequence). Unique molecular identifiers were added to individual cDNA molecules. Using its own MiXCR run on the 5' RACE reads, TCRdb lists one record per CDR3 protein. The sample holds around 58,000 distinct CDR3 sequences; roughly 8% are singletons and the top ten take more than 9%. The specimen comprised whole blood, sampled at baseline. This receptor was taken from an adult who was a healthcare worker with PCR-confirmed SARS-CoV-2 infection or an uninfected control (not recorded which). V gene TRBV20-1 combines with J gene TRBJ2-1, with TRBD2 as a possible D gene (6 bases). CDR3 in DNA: TGCAGTGCTAGGATCGGAGGGTCGCTTAATGAGCAGTTCTTC. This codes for CSARIGGSLNEQFF.